This entry lists 23 T cell receptor beta chains sequenced from one sample in a study of blood T cell repertoires in COVID-19. The assay was immunoSEQ multiplex PCR, and TCRdb's table has in-frame clones only and misses some. The sample contains some 88,000 clones, about 85% of which appear only once. What was sequenced was peripheral blood. The source of these receptors is a man in his 60s with acute or convalescent COVID-19.

The J gene is TRBJ2-7, the V gene TRBV20-1, with 16 bases aligning to TRBD2. The CDR3 is 16 amino acids. Unmatched junction bases numbered 10, after V lost 3 bases and J lost 8 bases. Germline V gene data show CDR1 as DFQATT and CDR2 as SNEGSKA (reference sequence). The CDR3 protein is CSASSGTSGGAVKQYF. The CDR3 DNA reads as TGCAGTGCTAGTAGTGGGACTAGCGGGGGGGCGGTAAAGCAGTACTTC.

This chain links TRBV9 with TRBJ2-1; tentatively, D is TRBD1 (6 bases). Trimming left V 0 bases short and J 8 bases short, with 12 bases between. The CDR3 consists of 14 residues. From germline, CDR1 is SGDLS and CDR2 YYNGEE. The CDR3 sequence: CASSVEQGFHEQFF. The CDR3 DNA is TGTGCCAGCAGCGTAGAACAGGGTTTCCATGAGCAGTTCTTC.

About this clone itself: The sample has other DNA sequences that encode this CDR3 too. V usage is TRBV5-1 and J usage is TRBJ2-7; 8 bases line up with TRBD2. V dropped 4 bases and J dropped 0; count of bases not matched to a gene: 6. Germline CDR1 SGHRS, CDR2 YFSETQ. This CDR3 region has 15 residues. The CDR3 reads CASSPRLASSYEQYF. The CDR3 DNA is TGCGCCAGCAGCCCGAGACTAGCGAGCTCCTACGAGCAGTACTTC.

CDR3 sequence (DNA): TGTGCCTGGAGTGTCAGGGGCAGGGGATACACTGAAGCTTTCTTT. This encodes CAWSVRGRGYTEAFF. This rearrangement joins TRBV30 to TRBJ1-1; a weak D match, TRBD1 (6 bases). The CDR3 loop spans 15 amino acids. Germline lookup yields CDR1 GTSNPN and CDR2 SVGIG (reference sequence). Deletions cut 0 bases from V and 3 bases from J, with 14 bases between.

The DNA for the CDR3 is TGTGCCAGCAGCCAAGGACAGGGCGAAACTTATGGCTACACCTTC. Amino acids: CASSQGQGETYGYTF. This chain links TRBV11-2 with TRBJ1-2; 8 bases align to TRBD1. Germline V gene data show CDR1 as SGHAT and CDR2 as FQNNGV. Trimming cost V 5 bases and J 5 bases; bases outside gene matches: 10. This CDR3 has 15 residues.

CDR3 sequence reads: CASSSLRGRYYNEQFF. Here the CDR3 DNA reads TGTGCCAGCAGCTCTTTACGCGGGAGGTACTACAATGAGCAGTTCTTC. The chain joins TRBV11-2 to TRBJ2-1; 8 bases map to TRBD2. Germline V gene sequence: CDR1 SGHAT, CDR2 FQNNGV. The CDR3 has 16 amino acids. V gave up 4 bases and J gave up 3 bases; unmatched junction bases: 8.

V and J are TRBV4-3 and TRBJ1-1, with D perhaps TRBD1 (5 bases). The CDR3 totals 12 residues. Germline CDR1 is LGHNA and CDR2 is YSLEER. Trimming shortened V by 6 bases and J by 6 bases, and 11 bases separated the two germline ends. Written as DNA, the CDR3 is TGCGCCAGCAGAGGGGTAAACGCTGAAGCTTTCTTT. It encodes CASRGVNAEAFF.

The V and J genes are TRBV6-2 or TRBV6-3 and TRBJ2-5, with D unresolved. The CDR3 covers 15 residues. Trimming cost V 0 bases and J 4 bases, with 12 bases left between them. Germline V gene data show CDR1 as MNHEY and CDR2 as SVGEGT. The CDR3 DNA follows: TGTGCCAGCAGTTACTCGCTAGGCCCCAGAGAGACCCAGTACTTC. Amino acid sequence: CASSYSLGPRETQYF.

J is TRBJ2-1 and V is TRBV6-5; possibly TRBD2 for D (6 bases). The ends were cut back, 0 bases at V and 9 bases at J, with 12 bases in the middle. CDR1 and CDR2 (germline): MNHEY, SVGAGI. The CDR3 covers 14 residues. The CDR3 sequence: CASSYSSGGGEQFF. The CDR3 region has the DNA TGTGCCAGCAGTTACTCTAGCGGAGGTGGTGAGCAGTTCTTC.

The chain joins TRBV5-5 to TRBJ2-7, with D tentatively TRBD1 (6 bases). The CDR3 loop spans 17 amino acids. Between the trimmed V and J ends, which lost 2 bases and 2 bases, there was a span of 20 bases. Germline assignment: CDR1 SGHKS and CDR2 YYEKEE (reference sequence). This chain's CDR3 is CASSLIRGHWGPYEQYF. Written as DNA, the CDR3 is TGTGCCAGCAGCTTAATACGGGGACATTGGGGCCCCTACGAGCAGTACTTC. The full variable domain, completed using reference TRBV5-5 and TRBJ2-7, is DAGVTQSPTHLIKTRGQQVTLRCSPISGHKSVSWYQQVLGQGPQFIFQYYEKEERGRGNFPDRFSARQFPNYSSELNVNALLLGDSALYLCASSLIRGHWGPYEQYFGPGTRLTVT.

With regard to this clone: A junction end diverges from the germline sequence, so it may reflect a read error. The chain recombines TRBV6-5 with TRBJ1-2; the match to TRBD1 covers 8 bases. CDR1 and CDR2 (germline): MNHEY, SVGAGI. The CDR3 sequence is 14 residues long. CDR3 sequence reads: CASRYYRGRYGYTF. Here the CDR3 DNA reads TGTGCCAGCAGGTACTACAGGGGGAGGTATGGCTACACCTTC.

The chain is built from TRBV7-2 and TRBJ2-2; perhaps TRBD2 as D (5 bases). Trimming stripped 3 bases from V and 5 bases from J, with 10 bases between. Germline V CDR1 and CDR2: SGHTA, FQGNSA. The CDR3 extends over 14 amino acids. CDR3 loop: CASSFTRRTGELFF. DNA of the CDR3: TGTGCCAGCAGCTTCACGAGGAGGACCGGGGAGCTGTTTTTT.

The chain joins TRBV2 to TRBJ1-5; D not resolved. Looked up from germline, CDR1 is SNHLY and CDR2 is FYNNEI. V lost 5 bases, J lost 2 bases, and 10 bases lay in between. CDR3 length equals 14 residues. DNA of the CDR3: TGTGCCAGCAGTACTGGGAGTGGCAATCAGCCCCAGCATTTT. It translates to CASSTGSGNQPQHF. Supplemented by reference TRBV2 and TRBJ1-5, the full variable domain reads EPEVTQTPSHQVTQMGQEVILRCVPISNHLYFYWYRQILGQKVEFLVSFYNNEISEKSEIFDDQFSVERPDGSNFTLKIRSTKLEDSAMYFCASSTGSGNQPQHFGDGTRLSIL.

This chain joins TRBV6-1 and TRBJ2-7, with D unresolved. The CDR3 consists of 15 residues. Trimming left V 3 bases short and J 7 bases short, with 19 bases between. Germline CDR1 MNHNS, CDR2 SASEGT. The CDR3 here is CASSDPPARPWEQYF. CDR3 DNA: TGTGCCAGCAGTGACCCCCCAGCGCGCCCTTGGGAGCAGTACTTC.

The chain carries TRBV10-3 and TRBJ1-2, with no clear D. Germline assignment: CDR1 ENHRY and CDR2 SYGVKD. Trimming took off 11 bases at V and 4 bases at J, with 17 bases between the two ends. The CDR3 length is 13 residues. The CDR3 sequence: CAARPEAGYGYTF. CDR3 nucleotides: TGTGCCGCTCGCCCCGAGGCTGGCTATGGCTACACCTTC.

This sequence joins TRBV7-8 and TRBJ2-1, with a weak D call TRBD2 (7 bases). The V gene's germline CDR1 is SGHVS and CDR2 FQNEAQ. The V end was cut by 5 bases, the J end by 4 bases, with 21 bases between. The CDR3 runs to 17 residues. CDR3 in amino acids: CASSILRGDTPYNEQFF. The CDR3 DNA reads as TGTGCCAGCAGCATCCTCCGGGGGGACACCCCATACAATGAGCAGTTCTTC.

The rearrangement uses TRBV7-2 and TRBJ2-4; D possibly corresponds to TRBD2 (6 bases). Germline lookup yields CDR1 SGHTA and CDR2 FQGNSA. V lost 5 bases and J lost 8, with 13 bases in between. CDR3 length: 13 amino acids. CDR3 sequence: CASSGGDGDIQYF. CDR3 DNA sequence: TGTGCCAGCAGCGGAGGGGACGGGGACATTCAGTACTTC.

J is TRBJ1-2 and V is TRBV2; 9 bases align to TRBD1. CDR3 length: 13 residues. Trimming at V came to 6 bases and at J to 10 bases, leaving 9 bases not matched to a gene. Germline V gives CDR1 SNHLY, CDR2 FYNNEI. Written as DNA, the CDR3 is TGTGCCAGCAGGCCGACAGGGGGATCTGACTACACCTTC. It translates to CASRPTGGSDYTF.

This clone appeared a few times. This sequence joins TRBV9 and TRBJ2-2; 10 bases match TRBD2. The trim removed 0 bases at V and 2 bases at J, leaving 1 base unmatched. The CDR3 has 16 amino acids. In germline, CDR1 is SGDLS, CDR2 YYNGEE. CDR3 region: CASSVVAGGNTGELFF. The CDR3 DNA is TGTGCCAGCAGCGTAGTAGCGGGGGGAAACACCGGGGAGCTGTTTTTT.

The CDR3 protein is CASSLLLAGYSTDTQYF. The CDR3 DNA reads as TGCGCCAGCAGCTTGTTACTAGCGGGTTATAGCACAGATACGCAGTATTTT. The chain couples TRBV5-1 to TRBJ2-3; TRBD2 matches 9 bases. V lost 1 base to trimming and J lost 0 bases; unmatched junction nucleotides: 6. Germline-derived CDR1 and CDR2 are SGHRS and YFSETQ. CDR3 size: 17 residues.

The chain links TRBV15 to TRBJ2-5, with 8 bases identical to TRBD1. Germline V gives CDR1 LNHNV, CDR2 YYDKDF (reference sequence). CDR3 size: 16 residues. After removal of 1 base from V and 4 bases from J, the junction contained 8 bases not matched to a gene. The CDR3 sequence is CATSRADRVIGETQYF. In nucleotides, the CDR3 is TGTGCCACCAGCAGAGCGGACAGGGTCATAGGAGAGACCCAGTACTTC.

This clone was picked up a small number of times. J is TRBJ1-5 and V is TRBV6-5, with TRBD1 as a possible D gene (6 bases). This CDR3 has 16 residues. Germline V lookup: CDR1 MNHEY, CDR2 SVGAGI. Trimming pared 0 bases from V and 5 bases from J, leaving 14 bases between. The CDR3 here is CASSYSSQGSHQPQHF. The DNA for the CDR3 is TGTGCCAGCAGTTACTCCTCGCAGGGGTCGCATCAGCCCCAGCATTTT.

The rearrangement links TRBV9 to TRBJ2-5, with TRBD2 identical over 9 bases. Germline loops: CDR1 SGDLS, CDR2 YYNGEE. Unmatched junction bases numbered 3, after V lost 3 bases and J lost 3 bases. CDR3 length: 14 residues. The CDR3 nucleotides read TGTGCCAGCAGCGGACCTAGCGGGGAAGAGACCCAGTACTTC. Translated, it gives CASSGPSGEETQYF.